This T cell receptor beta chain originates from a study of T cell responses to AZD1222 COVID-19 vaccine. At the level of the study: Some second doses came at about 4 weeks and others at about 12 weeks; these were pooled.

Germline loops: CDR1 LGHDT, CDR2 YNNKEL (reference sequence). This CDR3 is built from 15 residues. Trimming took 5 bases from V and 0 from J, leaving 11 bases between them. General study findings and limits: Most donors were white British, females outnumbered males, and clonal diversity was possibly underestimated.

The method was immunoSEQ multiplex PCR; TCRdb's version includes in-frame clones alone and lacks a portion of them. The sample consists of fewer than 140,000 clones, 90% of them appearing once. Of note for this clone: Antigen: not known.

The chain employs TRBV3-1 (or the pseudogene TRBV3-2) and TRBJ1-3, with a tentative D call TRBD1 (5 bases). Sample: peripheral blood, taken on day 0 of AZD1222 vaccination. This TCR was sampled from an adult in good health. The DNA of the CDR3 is TGTGCCAGCAGCGATACAGGCTACTCTGGAAACACCATATATTTT. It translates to CASSDTGYSGNTIYF.